This passage covers 25 T cell receptor beta chains from one sample sequenced in a study of T-cell reconstitution after alpha-beta-depleted transplantation in children. The TCRbeta library incorporated unique molecular identifiers. TCRdb reprocessed the PCR reads with MiXCR, giving one entry per CDR3 protein. The sample consists of about 500,000 distinct CDR3 sequences, 30% to 35% of them appearing once. Sequences were derived from PBMCs from the stem cell graft donor, sampled from the stem cell graft. The receptors here all came from a human donor who donated a stem cell graft to a child with aplastic anemia.

This chain joins TRBV18 and TRBJ1-1, with D unclear. The CDR3 extends over 13 amino acids. The germline gives CDR1 KGHSH, CDR2 LQKENI. The V gene lost 3 bases and the J gene lost 8 bases, with 13 bases spanning the gap. The CDR3 sequence: CASSPLDTSEAFF. Written as DNA, the CDR3 is TGTGCCAGCTCACCGTTAGACACCTCCGAAGCTTTCTTT.

This clonotype showed up just a few times. The chain combines TRBV14 with TRBJ1-1, with unresolved D. This CDR3 comprises 12 residues. CDR1 and CDR2 (germline): SGHDN, FVKESK. Trimming removed 2 bases at V and 7 bases at J, with 8 bases between. In DNA, the CDR3 is TGTGCCAGCAGCCAAAGGATGGGTGAAGCTTTCTTT. This codes for CASSQRMGEAFF.

This clonotype has a handful of counts. The chain employs TRBV24-1 and TRBJ2-3; no reliable D call. The V end was cut by 2 bases, the J end by 5 bases, with 4 bases between. This CDR3 has 12 residues. Germline V gene lookup returns CDR1 KGHDR and CDR2 SFDVKD. DNA for the CDR3: TGTGCCACCAGTGATTACGGAGATACGCAGTATTTT. It is translated as CATSDYGDTQYF.

The J gene is TRBJ2-2, the V gene TRBV28; 7 nucleotides line up with TRBD2. CDR1 and CDR2 from the germline V gene are MDHEN and SYDVKM. Trimming at V came to 3 bases and at J to 5 bases, leaving 15 bases not matched to a gene. The CDR3 sequence is 18 residues long. The CDR3 sequence is CASSFLHGGGFVTGELFF. The CDR3 DNA is TGTGCCAGCAGTTTCTTGCACGGGGGAGGGTTCGTTACCGGGGAGCTGTTTTTT.

The chain joins TRBV20-1 to TRBJ2-1; TRBD2 is a possible D gene (5 bases). Germline CDR1 reads DFQATT; CDR2 reads SNEGSKA (reference sequence). V shed 4 bases and J shed 5 bases, with 15 bases lying between them. CDR3 length: 14 amino acids. CDR3 nucleotides: TGCAGTGCTAAACTGATGACTAACAACAATGAGCAGTTCTTC. Residues: CSAKLMTNNNEQFF.

This chain links TRBV27 with TRBJ2-3; D gene uncertain. From germline, CDR1 is MNHEY and CDR2 SMNVEV (reference sequence). Deletions cut 6 bases from V and 0 bases from J, with 16 bases between. The CDR3 length is 16 residues. CDR3 in amino acids: CASSSGHYASTDTQYF. DNA of the CDR3: TGTGCCAGCAGCTCGGGCCACTATGCTAGCACAGATACGCAGTATTTT.

This clonotype appeared a few times. The rearrangement uses TRBV5-5 and TRBJ1-1; D possibly corresponds to TRBD1 (5 bases). Germline CDR1 SGHKS, CDR2 YYEKEE (reference sequence). This CDR3 has 15 residues. The V end was cut by 0 bases, the J end by 3 bases, with 12 bases between. Here the CDR3 reads CASSLGAGRYTEAFF. CDR3 DNA: TGTGCCAGCAGCTTGGGGGCGGGGCGGTACACTGAAGCTTTCTTT.

This clonotype was seen a handful of times. The chain recombines TRBV5-1 with TRBJ1-1; possible D gene TRBD1, 6 bases. Between the trimmed V and J ends, which lost 2 bases and 4 bases, there was a span of 12 bases. Germline lookup yields CDR1 SGHRS and CDR2 YFSETQ. The CDR3 sequence is 14 residues long. The CDR3 bases are TGCGCCAGCAGCTTAACTTTAGGGGGCACTGAAGCTTTCTTT. As protein: CASSLTLGGTEAFF.

The chain employs TRBV5-5 and TRBJ2-3; either TRBD1 or TRBD2 may supply D (5 bases each). The CDR3 runs 18 residues. The V gene lost 3 bases and the J gene lost 1 base, with 21 bases spanning the gap. CDR1 SGHKS and CDR2 YYEKEE come from the germline V gene (reference sequence). The CDR3 DNA sequence: TGTGCCAGCAGCTCGAGGGGCGGGCCCAGTCTAGGCACAGATACGCAGTATTTT. Translation: CASSSRGGPSLGTDTQYF. The full variable domain, its missing parts supplied by reference TRBV5-5 and TRBJ2-3, is DAGVTQSPTHLIKTRGQQVTLRCSPISGHKSVSWYQQVLGQGPQFIFQYYEKEERGRGNFPDRFSARQFPNYSSELNVNALLLGDSALYLCASSSRGGPSLGTDTQYFGPGTRLTVL.

This clonotype was seen many times. The chain couples TRBV12-3 or TRBV12-4 to TRBJ1-2; D gene unclear. This CDR3 is built from 13 residues. V lost 6 bases and J lost 2, with 10 bases in between. Here the CDR3 DNA reads TGTGCCAGCAGCCCCGACATAAACTATGGCTACACCTTC. It is translated as CASSPDINYGYTF.

CDR3 DNA sequence: TGTGCCAGCAGTAACAGGGGTTATGAGCAGTTCTTC. Translating it yields CASSNRGYEQFF. This sequence joins TRBV12-3 or TRBV12-4 and TRBJ2-1; 7 bases map to TRBD1. The CDR3 consists of 12 residues. Trimming cost V 5 bases and J 8 bases; bases outside gene matches: 3.

This clonotype was detected only a few times. V and J are TRBV30 and TRBJ1-1; D remains ambiguous. V was cut by 4 bases and J by 1 base, with 10 bases left in between. The CDR3 extends over 13 amino acids. CDR1 GTSNPN and CDR2 SVGIG come from the germline V gene (reference sequence). CDR3 sequence reads: CAWKKGSNTEAFF. CDR3 nucleotide sequence: TGTGCCTGGAAGAAGGGATCGAACACTGAAGCTTTCTTT.

This clonotype was detected a few times. The chain joins TRBV5-1 to TRBJ2-7; 7 bases match TRBD1. The CDR3 is made up of 14 amino acids. The ends lost 0 bases at V and 7 bases at J; junction bases unmatched: 7. CDR1 is SGHRS, CDR2 YFSETQ, per germline. The CDR3 DNA sequence: TGCGCCAGCAGCTTGGGACAGGGTCCGGGGGAGCAGTACTTC. Translating gives CASSLGQGPGEQYF.

The table lists this clonotype with many counts. The J gene is TRBJ1-5, the V gene TRBV20-1; TRBD1 matches at 8 bases. Trimming cost V 3 bases and J 4 bases; bases outside gene matches: 8. Looked up from germline, CDR1 is DFQATT and CDR2 is SNEGSKA (reference sequence). This CDR3 spans 15 amino acids. Here the CDR3 DNA reads TGCAGTGCTAGGGCGGGAACAGGGGGTAATCAGCCCCAGCATTTT. Its protein is CSARAGTGGNQPQHF.

For this clonotype: At one end, the junction sequence differs from germline, possibly due to a read error. The chain recombines TRBV29-1 with TRBJ2-7, with 7 bases matching TRBD1. The CDR3 length is 13 residues. Germline CDR1 and CDR2: SQVTM and ANQGSEA. CDR3 sequence: CSVEVTGFDEQCF. Written as DNA, the CDR3 is TGCAGCGTTGAAGTGACAGGGTTCGACGAGCAGTGCTTC.

The CDR3 reads CSAPSFTEAFF. CDR3 in DNA: TGCAGTGCTCCCTCCTTCACTGAAGCTTTCTTT. The chain has TRBV20-1 and TRBJ1-1; D unresolved. CDR1 DFQATT and CDR2 SNEGSKA come from the germline V gene (reference sequence). This CDR3 has 11 amino acids. The V end lost 5 bases, the J end lost 4 bases, and 8 bases lay between the germline ends.

The rearrangement links TRBV19 to TRBJ1-1; 8 positions agree with TRBD1. V dropped 5 bases and J dropped 1; count of bases not matched to a gene: 12. The CDR3 is 17 amino acids. The germline V gene encodes CDR1 LNHDA and CDR2 SQIVND (reference sequence). The CDR3 spells CASSGGRGRESNTEAFF. The DNA for the CDR3 is TGTGCCAGTAGTGGGGGCAGGGGGCGCGAATCGAACACTGAAGCTTTCTTT. Full variable domain (outside the CDR3, taken from reference TRBV19 and TRBJ1-1): DGGITQSPKYLFRKEGQNVTLSCEQNLNHDAMYWYRQDPGQGLRLIYYSQIVNDFQKGDIAEGYSVSREKKESFPLTVTSAQKNPTAFYLCASSGGRGRESNTEAFFGQGTRLTVV.

The chain links TRBV11-2 to TRBJ1-3, with D hard to call. The CDR3 spans 17 residues. The V end was cut by 2 bases, the J end by 0 bases, with 14 bases between. Germline CDR1 and CDR2: SGHAT and FQNNGV. The CDR3 nucleotides read TGTGCCAGCAGCTTAAGAGTGACTCCACGCTCTGGAAACACCATATATTTT. Translated: CASSLRVTPRSGNTIYF.

This clonotype was counted a few times. This chain uses TRBV4-3 with TRBJ2-1, with 10 bases identical to TRBD2. Trimming cost V 0 bases and J 7 bases; bases outside gene matches: 9. Germline V gene lookup returns CDR1 LGHNA and CDR2 YSLEER. This CDR3 region has 17 residues. CDR3: CASSQDGSASGSNEQFF. In nucleotides, the CDR3 is TGCGCCAGCAGCCAAGATGGCTCGGCTAGCGGGAGTAATGAGCAGTTCTTC.

This clonotype showed up just a few times. This rearrangement joins TRBV2 to TRBJ1-1; D perhaps matches TRBD1 (5 bases). V lost 6 bases and J 5 bases, leaving 13 bases between the germline ends. Germline V CDR1 and CDR2: SNHLY, FYNNEI. This CDR3 is 13 amino acids long. CDR3 protein: CASRGGEFTEAFF. CDR3 DNA sequence: TGTGCCAGCAGAGGAGGGGAATTTACTGAAGCTTTCTTT.

This clonotype has just a few counts. The gene calls are TRBV7-2 and TRBJ2-5, with 11 bases matching TRBD1. V lost 5 bases, J lost 2 bases, and 7 bases stayed unmatched. Germline lookup yields CDR1 SGHTA and CDR2 FQGNSA. The length of the CDR3 is 16 residues. CDR3 sequence reads: CASSTWTGGLQETQYF. In DNA form, the CDR3 reads TGTGCCAGCAGCACATGGACAGGGGGCCTTCAAGAGACCCAGTACTTC.

This clonotype was detected only a few times. The chain has TRBV6-2 or TRBV6-3 and TRBJ1-2; D not certain. Trimming pared 2 bases from V and 5 bases from J, leaving 9 bases between. Germline loops: CDR1 MNHEY, CDR2 SVGEGT. CDR3 length equals 13 residues. In DNA, the CDR3 is TGTGCCAGCAGTTACCTCCCCAGTTATGGCTACACCTTC. This codes for CASSYLPSYGYTF.

V usage is TRBV20-1 and J usage is TRBJ1-1; the match to TRBD1 covers 8 bases. V gave up 3 bases and J gave up 4 bases; unmatched junction bases: 7. Germline V gives CDR1 DFQATT, CDR2 SNEGSKA (reference sequence). The CDR3 covers 14 residues. The CDR3 DNA is TGCAGTGCTAGGGTCAACAGGGGGGTCACTGAAGCTTTCTTT. Translating it yields CSARVNRGVTEAFF.

The CDR3 sequence: CASSFGQGDYGYTF. DNA for the CDR3: TGTGCCAGCAGCTTCGGACAGGGCGACTATGGCTACACCTTC. The chain links TRBV7-2 to TRBJ1-2, with 8 bases that match TRBD1. The CDR3 runs 14 residues. The germline V gene has CDR1 SGHTA and CDR2 FQGNSA. Trimming cost V 3 bases and J 3 bases; bases outside gene matches: 3.

This clonotype was seen more than once but under ten times. The rearrangement uses TRBV9 and TRBJ2-2; D unresolved. Germline CDR1 reads SGDLS; CDR2 reads YYNGEE. The CDR3 is 14 amino acids. V lost 7 bases to trimming and J lost 1 base, with 11 bases between them. The CDR3 coding sequence is TGTGCCAGCCGGAGCAGCAGGAACACCGGGGAGCTGTTTTTT. This codes for CASRSSRNTGELFF.